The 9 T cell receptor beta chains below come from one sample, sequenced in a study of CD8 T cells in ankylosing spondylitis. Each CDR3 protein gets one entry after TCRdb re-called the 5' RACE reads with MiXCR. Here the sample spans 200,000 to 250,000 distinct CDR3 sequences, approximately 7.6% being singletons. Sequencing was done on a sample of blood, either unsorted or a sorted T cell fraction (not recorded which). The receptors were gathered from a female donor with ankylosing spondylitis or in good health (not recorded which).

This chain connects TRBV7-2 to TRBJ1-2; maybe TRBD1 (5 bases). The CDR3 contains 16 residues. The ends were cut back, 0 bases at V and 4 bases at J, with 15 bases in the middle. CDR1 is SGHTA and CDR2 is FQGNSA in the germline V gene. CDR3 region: CASSLAPAGDGYGYTF. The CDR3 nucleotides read TGTGCCAGCAGCTTAGCCCCGGCCGGGGACGGCTATGGCTACACCTTC.

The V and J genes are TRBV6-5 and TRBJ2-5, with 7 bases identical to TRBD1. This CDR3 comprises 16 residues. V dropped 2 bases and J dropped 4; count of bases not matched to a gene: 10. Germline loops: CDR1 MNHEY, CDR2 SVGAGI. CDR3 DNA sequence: TGTGCCAGCAGTTACGCGGCAGGGGGTAGGGGAGAGACCCAGTACTTC. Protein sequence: CASSYAAGGRGETQYF.

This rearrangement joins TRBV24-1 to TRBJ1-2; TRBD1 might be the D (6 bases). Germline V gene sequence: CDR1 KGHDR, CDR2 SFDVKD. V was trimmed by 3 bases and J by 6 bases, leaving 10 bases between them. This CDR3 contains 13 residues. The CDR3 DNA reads TGTGCCACCAGTGATAGGACAGCGAATGGCTACACCTTC. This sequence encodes CATSDRTANGYTF.

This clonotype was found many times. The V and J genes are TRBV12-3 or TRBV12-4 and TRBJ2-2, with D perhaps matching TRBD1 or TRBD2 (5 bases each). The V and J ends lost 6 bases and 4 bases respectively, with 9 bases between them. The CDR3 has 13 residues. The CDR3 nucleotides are TGTGCCAGCAGAGGGGCGGGCACCGGGGAGCTGTTTTTT. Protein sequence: CASRGAGTGELFF.

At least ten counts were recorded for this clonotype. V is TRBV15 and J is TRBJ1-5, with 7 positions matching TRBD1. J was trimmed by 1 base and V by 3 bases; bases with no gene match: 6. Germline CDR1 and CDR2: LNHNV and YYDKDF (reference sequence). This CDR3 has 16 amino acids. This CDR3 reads CATSRELQGSNQPQHF. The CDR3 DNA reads TGTGCCACCAGCAGGGAGTTACAGGGGAGCAATCAGCCCCAGCATTTT.

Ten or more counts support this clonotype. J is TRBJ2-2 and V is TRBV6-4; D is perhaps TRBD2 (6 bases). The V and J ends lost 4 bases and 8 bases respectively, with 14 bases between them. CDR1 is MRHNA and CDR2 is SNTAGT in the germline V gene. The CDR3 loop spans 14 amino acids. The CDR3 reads CASSVEAGDGELFF. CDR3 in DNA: TGTGCCAGCAGTGTCGAAGCGGGCGATGGGGAGCTGTTTTTT.

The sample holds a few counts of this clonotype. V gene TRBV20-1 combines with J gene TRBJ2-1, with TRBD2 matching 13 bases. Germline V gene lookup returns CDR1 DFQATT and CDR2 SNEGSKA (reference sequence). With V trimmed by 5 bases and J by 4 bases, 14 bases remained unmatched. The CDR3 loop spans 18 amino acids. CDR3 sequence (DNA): TGCAGTGCTCCCAAGACCCGGACTAGCGGGAGCAAATACAATGAGCAGTTCTTC. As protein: CSAPKTRTSGSKYNEQFF.

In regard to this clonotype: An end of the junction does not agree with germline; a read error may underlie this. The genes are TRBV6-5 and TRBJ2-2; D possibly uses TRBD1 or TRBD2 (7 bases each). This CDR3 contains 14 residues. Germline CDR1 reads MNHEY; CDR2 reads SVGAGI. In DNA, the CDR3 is TGTGTCAGCAGTTCAGGGGGGGTGGCCGGGGAGCTGTTTTTT. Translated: CVSSSGGVAGELFF.

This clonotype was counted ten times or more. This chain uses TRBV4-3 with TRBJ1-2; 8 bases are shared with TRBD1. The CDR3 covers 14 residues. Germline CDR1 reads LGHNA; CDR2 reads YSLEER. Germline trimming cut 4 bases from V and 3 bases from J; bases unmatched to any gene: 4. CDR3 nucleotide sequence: TGCGCCAGCAGCCCAGGGACAGGAGACTATGGCTACACCTTC. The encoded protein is CASSPGTGDYGYTF.